This T cell receptor beta chain was observed in a study of cytomegalovirus exposure and HLA in healthy donors. Whole-study findings and limits: Analysis was carried out at a later point, and it linked a missense DCLRE1C variant to TCR beta V- and J-gene trimming. CMV serostatus was the only recorded immune exposure for donors.

Healthy individuals who donated bone marrow served as the donors. It was with 60 Vbeta and 13 Jbeta primers that the PCR ran. Measured with immunoSEQ multiplex PCR; TCRdb has only the in-frame clones, and not every one. Of about 170,000 clones listed, 79% are singletons. In regard to this clone: The target antigen is unknown.

The V gene end was trimmed by 3 bases and the J gene end by 3 bases; junction bases not matched to a gene: 7. In germline, CDR1 is SGHDT, CDR2 YYEEEE. The CDR3 is 16 amino acids. V gene TRBV5-6 combines with J gene TRBJ1-5, with 9 bases identical to TRBD1. The receptor comes from a woman in her fifties or sixties in good health and CMV-seronegative. Sequencing was performed on PBMCs. CDR3 in DNA: TGTGCCAGCAGCTCCCAGGGACAGGGAATCAATCAGCCCCAGCATTTT. Residues: CASSSQGQGINQPQHF.